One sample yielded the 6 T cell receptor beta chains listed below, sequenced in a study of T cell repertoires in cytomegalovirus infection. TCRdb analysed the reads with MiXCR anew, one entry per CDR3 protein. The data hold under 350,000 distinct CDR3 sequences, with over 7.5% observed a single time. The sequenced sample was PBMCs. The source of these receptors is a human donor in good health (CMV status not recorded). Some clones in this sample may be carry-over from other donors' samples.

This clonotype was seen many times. CDR3 protein: CASSRTGQGAQPQHF. The CDR3 DNA reads as TGTGCCAGCAGTCGAACTGGACAGGGGGCTCAGCCCCAGCATTTT. This chain connects TRBV12-3 or TRBV12-4 to TRBJ1-5; TRBD1 agrees at 11 bases. The CDR3 is 15 amino acids. The J segment lost 6 bases and the V segment lost 5 bases, leaving 6 bases of the junction unmatched.

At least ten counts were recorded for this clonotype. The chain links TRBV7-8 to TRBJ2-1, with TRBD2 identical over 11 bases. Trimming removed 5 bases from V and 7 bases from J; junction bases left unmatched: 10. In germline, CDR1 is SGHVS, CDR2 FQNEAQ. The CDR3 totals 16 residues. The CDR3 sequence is CASSPYRVAGGNEQFF. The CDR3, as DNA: TGTGCCAGCAGCCCATATCGGGTAGCGGGGGGGAATGAGCAGTTCTTC.

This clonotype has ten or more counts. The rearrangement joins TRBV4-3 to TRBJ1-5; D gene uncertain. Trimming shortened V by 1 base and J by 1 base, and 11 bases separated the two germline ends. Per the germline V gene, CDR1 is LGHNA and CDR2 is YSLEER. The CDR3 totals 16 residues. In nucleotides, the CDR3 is TGCGCCAGCAGCCAAGTAGTGGGCGGAAGCAATCAGCCCCAGCATTTT. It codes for CASSQVVGGSNQPQHF.

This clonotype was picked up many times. In DNA, the CDR3 is TGTGCCAGCAGCTTAGGGGCTGGGTCTTCTGGCTACGAGCAGTACTTC. Its translation: CASSLGAGSSGYEQYF. This chain connects TRBV7-6 to TRBJ2-7; D is unresolved. CDR3 length: 16 residues. Germline CDR1 SGHVS, CDR2 FNYEAQ. The V end lost 1 base, the J end lost 3 bases, and 16 bases lay between the germline ends.

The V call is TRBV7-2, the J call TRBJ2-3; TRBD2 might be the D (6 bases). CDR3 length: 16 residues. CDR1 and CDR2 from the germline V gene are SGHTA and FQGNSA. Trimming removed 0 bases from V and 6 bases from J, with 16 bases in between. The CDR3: CASSLAAWRTTDTQYF. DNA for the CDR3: TGTGCCAGCAGCTTAGCGGCATGGCGGACTACGGATACGCAGTATTTT.

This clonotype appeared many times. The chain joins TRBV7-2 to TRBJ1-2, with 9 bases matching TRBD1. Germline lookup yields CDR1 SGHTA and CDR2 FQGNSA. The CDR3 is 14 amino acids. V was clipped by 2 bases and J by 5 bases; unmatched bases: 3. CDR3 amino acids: CASSLQGQGYGYTF. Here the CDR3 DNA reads TGTGCCAGCAGCTTACAGGGACAGGGTTATGGCTACACCTTC.